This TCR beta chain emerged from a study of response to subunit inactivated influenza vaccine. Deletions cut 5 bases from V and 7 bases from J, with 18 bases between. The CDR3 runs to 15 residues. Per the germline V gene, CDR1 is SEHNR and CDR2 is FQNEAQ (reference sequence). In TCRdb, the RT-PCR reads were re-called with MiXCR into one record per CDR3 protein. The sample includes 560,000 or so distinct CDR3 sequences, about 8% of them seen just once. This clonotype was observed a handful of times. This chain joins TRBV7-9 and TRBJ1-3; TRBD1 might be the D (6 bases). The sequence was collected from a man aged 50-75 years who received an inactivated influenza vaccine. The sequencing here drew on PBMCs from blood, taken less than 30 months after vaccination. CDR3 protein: CASSRPGAERNTIYF. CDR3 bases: TGTGCCAGCAGCCGCCCAGGGGCAGAGAGGAACACCATATATTTT.